The entry below describes one T cell receptor (beta chain). Its specificity is not known. Trimming cost V 3 bases and J 9 bases; bases outside gene matches: 5. The germline CDR1 and CDR2 sequences are SQVTM and ANQGSEA. The length of the CDR3 is 13 residues. The sample originates from a study of T cell repertoires in cytomegalovirus infection. Study in general: In the study, CMV epitopes included recently identified HLA-C-restricted and well-studied HLA-B-restricted ones. Both a matching HLA type and CMV infection were indicated by public TCR beta signatures. Whole-study findings and limits: Pooled public TCR beta family frequency picked out CMV carriers with the relevant HLA. Across the ex vivo response, the dominant clonotypes were HLA-C-restricted CMV-specific TCR beta clonotypes.

TCRdb itself ran the reads through MiXCR, one entry per CDR3 protein. This table has about 140,000 distinct CDR3 sequences, roughly a third appearing once. The V gene is TRBV29-1, the J gene TRBJ2-1; 10 bases are shared with TRBD2. The TCR comes from a human donor in good health (CMV status not recorded). Some clones in this sample may be carry-over from other donors' samples. Material: CD8+ T cells from cultured PBMCs, obtained from culture after CMV antigen stimulation. CDR3 residues: CSVESGGAPEQFF. As DNA, the CDR3 is TGCAGCGTTGAGAGCGGGGGGGCACCTGAGCAGTTCTTC.